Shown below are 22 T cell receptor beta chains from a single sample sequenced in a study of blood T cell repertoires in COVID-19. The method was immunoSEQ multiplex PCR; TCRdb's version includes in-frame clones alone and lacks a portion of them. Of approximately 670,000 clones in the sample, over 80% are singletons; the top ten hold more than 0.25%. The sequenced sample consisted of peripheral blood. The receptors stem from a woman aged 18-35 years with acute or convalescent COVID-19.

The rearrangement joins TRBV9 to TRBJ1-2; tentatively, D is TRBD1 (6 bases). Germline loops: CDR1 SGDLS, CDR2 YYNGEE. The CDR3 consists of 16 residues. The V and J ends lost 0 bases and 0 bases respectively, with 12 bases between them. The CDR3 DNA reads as TGTGCCAGCAGCGTAGTGACAGGCCTACCTAACTATGGCTACACCTTC. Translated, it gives CASSVVTGLPNYGYTF.

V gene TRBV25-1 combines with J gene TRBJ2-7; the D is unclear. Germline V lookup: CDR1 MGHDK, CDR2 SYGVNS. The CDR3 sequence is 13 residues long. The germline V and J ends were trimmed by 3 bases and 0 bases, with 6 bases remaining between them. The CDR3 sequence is CASSDQNSYEQYF. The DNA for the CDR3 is TGTGCCAGCAGTGATCAGAACTCCTACGAGCAGTACTTC.

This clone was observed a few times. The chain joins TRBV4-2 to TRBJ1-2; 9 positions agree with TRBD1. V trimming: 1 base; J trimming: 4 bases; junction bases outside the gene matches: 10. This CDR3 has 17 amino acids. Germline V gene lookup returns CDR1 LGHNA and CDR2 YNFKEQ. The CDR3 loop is CASSQVPPGQGIYGYTF. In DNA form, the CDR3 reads TGTGCCAGCAGCCAAGTACCCCCGGGACAGGGCATCTATGGCTACACCTTC.

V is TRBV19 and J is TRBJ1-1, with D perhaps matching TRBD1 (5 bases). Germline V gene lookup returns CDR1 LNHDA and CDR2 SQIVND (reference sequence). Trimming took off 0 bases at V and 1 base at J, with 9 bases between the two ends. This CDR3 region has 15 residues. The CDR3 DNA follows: TGTGCCAGTAGTATAGACAGGGCCGCGAACACTGAAGCTTTCTTT. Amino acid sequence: CASSIDRAANTEAFF.

The CDR3: CASSLGWSFYGYTF. CDR3 nucleotide sequence: TGCGCCAGCAGCTTGGGCTGGAGCTTCTATGGCTACACCTTC. The genes are TRBV5-1 and TRBJ1-2; D is ambiguous. V lost 0 bases to trimming and J lost 4 bases, with 10 bases between them. Germline values: CDR1 SGHRS, CDR2 YFSETQ. The CDR3 sequence is 14 residues long.

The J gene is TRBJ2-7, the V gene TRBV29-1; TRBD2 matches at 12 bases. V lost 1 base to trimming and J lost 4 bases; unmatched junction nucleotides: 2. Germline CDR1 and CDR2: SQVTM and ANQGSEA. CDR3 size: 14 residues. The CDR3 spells CSVEGLAGDYEQYF. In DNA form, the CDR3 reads TGCAGCGTTGAAGGACTAGCGGGGGATTACGAGCAGTACTTC.

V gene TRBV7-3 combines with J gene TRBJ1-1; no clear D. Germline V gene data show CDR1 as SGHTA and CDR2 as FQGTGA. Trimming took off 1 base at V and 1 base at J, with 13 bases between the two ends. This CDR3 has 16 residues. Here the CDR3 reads CASSLNIPTWNTEAFF. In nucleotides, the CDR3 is TGTGCCAGCAGCTTAAACATCCCCACCTGGAACACTGAAGCTTTCTTT. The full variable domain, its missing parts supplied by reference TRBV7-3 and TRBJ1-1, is GAGVSQTPSNKVTEKGKYVELRCDPISGHTALYWYRQSLGQGPEFLIYFQGTGAADDSGLPNDRFFAVRPEGSVSTLKIQRTERGDSAVYLCASSLNIPTWNTEAFFGQGTRLTVV.

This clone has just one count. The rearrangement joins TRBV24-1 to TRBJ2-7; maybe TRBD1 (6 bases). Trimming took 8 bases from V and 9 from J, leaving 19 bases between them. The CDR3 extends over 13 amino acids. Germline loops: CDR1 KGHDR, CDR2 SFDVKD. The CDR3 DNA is TGTGCCACCATGGGCGACAGGAGTGGGAGGCAGTACTTC. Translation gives CATMGDRSGRQYF.

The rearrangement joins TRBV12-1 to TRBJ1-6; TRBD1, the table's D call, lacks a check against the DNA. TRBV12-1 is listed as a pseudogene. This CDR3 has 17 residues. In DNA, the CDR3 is TGTGCCAGCAGCCCGGCCCACCGGGACACCAATGGGTCACCCCTCCACTTT. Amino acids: CASSPAHRDTNGSPLHF.

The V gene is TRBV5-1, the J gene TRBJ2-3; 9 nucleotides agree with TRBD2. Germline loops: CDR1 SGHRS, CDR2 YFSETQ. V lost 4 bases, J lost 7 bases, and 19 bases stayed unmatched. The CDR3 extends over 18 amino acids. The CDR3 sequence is CASSLPRLAAPMRHTQYF. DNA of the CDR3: TGCGCCAGCAGCCTTCCACGACTAGCGGCCCCTATGAGGCATACGCAGTATTTT.

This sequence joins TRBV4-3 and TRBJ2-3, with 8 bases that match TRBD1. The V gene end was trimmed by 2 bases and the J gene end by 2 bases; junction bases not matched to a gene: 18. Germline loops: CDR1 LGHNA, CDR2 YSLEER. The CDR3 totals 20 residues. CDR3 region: CASSQWAGRGPASATDTQYF. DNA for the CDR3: TGCGCCAGCAGCCAATGGGCCGGCAGGGGGCCTGCCTCTGCCACAGATACGCAGTATTTT.

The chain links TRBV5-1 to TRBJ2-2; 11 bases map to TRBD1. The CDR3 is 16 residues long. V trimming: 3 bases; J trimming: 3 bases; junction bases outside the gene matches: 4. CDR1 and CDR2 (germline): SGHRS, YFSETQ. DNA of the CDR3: TGCGCCAGCAGCTACAGGACAGGGGGCCACACCGGGGAGCTGTTTTTT. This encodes CASSYRTGGHTGELFF.

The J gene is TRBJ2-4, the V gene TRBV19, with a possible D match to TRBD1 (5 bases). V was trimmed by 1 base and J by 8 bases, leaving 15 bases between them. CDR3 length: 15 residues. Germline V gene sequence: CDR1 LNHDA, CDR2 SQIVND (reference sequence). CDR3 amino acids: CASSIGAGLMDIQYF. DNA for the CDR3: TGTGCCAGTAGTATAGGTGCAGGGTTGATGGACATTCAGTACTTC.

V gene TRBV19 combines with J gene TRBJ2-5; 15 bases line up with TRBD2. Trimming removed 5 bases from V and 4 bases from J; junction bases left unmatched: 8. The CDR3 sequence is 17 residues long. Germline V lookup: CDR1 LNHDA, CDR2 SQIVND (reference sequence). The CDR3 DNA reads TGTGCCAGTAGTCCCCGGACTAGCGGGGGGGCCGGAGAGACCCAGTACTTC. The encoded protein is CASSPRTSGGAGETQYF.

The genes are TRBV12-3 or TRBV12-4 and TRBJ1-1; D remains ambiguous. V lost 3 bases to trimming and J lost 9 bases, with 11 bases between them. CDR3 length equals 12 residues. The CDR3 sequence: CASSFVSRQAFF. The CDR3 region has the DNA TGTGCCAGCAGTTTCGTCTCGCGGCAAGCTTTCTTT.

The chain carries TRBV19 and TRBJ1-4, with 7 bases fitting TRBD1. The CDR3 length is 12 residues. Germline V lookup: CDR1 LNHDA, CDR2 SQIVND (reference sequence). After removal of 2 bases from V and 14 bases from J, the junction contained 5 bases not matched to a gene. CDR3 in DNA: TGTGCCAGTAGTATATCTCCGGGACAGCTGTTTTTT. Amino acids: CASSISPGQLFF.

The CDR3 loop is CASSQVGRGGYTF. CDR3 sequence (DNA): TGTGCCAGCAGCCAAGTTGGCAGGGGTGGCTACACCTTC. J is TRBJ1-2 and V is TRBV14; TRBD1 might be the D (6 bases). Germline CDR1 reads SGHDN; CDR2 reads FVKESK. Trimming left V 1 base short and J 7 bases short, with 10 bases between. This CDR3 spans 13 amino acids.

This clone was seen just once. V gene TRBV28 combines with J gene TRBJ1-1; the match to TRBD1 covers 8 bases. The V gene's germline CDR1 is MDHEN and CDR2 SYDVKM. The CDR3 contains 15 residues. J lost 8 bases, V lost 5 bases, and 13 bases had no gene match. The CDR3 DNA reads TGTGCCAGCAGTCCCGCGGACAGGGATGGAGTGGAAGCTTTCTTT. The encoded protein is CASSPADRDGVEAFF. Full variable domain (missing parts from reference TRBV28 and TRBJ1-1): DVKVTQSSRYLVKRTGEKVFLECVQDMDHENMFWYRQDPGLGLRLIYFSYDVKMKEKGDIPEGYSVSREKKERFSLILESASTNQTSMYLCASSPADRDGVEAFFGQGTRLTVV.

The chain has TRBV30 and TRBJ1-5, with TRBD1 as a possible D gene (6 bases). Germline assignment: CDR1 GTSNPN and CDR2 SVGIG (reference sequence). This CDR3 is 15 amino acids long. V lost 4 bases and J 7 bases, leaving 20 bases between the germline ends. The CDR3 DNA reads TGTGCCTGGACTGCCCCAGGGGTGTGGGGACAGCCCCAGCATTTT. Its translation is CAWTAPGVWGQPQHF.

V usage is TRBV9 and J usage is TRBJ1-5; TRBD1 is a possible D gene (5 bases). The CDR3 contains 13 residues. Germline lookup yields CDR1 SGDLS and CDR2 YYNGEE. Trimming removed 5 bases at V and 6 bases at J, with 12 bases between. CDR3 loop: CASSPGGGQPQHF. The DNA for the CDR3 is TGTGCCAGCAGTCCGGGCGGGGGTCAGCCCCAGCATTTT.

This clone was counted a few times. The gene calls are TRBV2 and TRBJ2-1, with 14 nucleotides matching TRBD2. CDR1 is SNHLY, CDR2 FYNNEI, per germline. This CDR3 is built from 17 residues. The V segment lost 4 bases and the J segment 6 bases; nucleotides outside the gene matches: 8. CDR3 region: CASSAPTGTSGSNEQFF. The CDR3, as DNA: TGTGCCAGCAGTGCACCCACCGGGACTAGCGGGAGCAATGAGCAGTTCTTC.

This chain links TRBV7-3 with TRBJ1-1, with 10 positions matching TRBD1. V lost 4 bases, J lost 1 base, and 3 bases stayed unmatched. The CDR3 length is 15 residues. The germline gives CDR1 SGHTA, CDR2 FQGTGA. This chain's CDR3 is CASSSGQGSNTEAFF. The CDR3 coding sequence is TGTGCCAGCAGCTCGGGACAGGGGTCGAACACTGAAGCTTTCTTT.